The clone carrying this T cell receptor beta chain has a count of ten or more. Building of the TCR beta libraries involved iRepertoire HTBI primers and Arm-PCR of CDR3 regions. TCRdb reanalysed the multiplex PCR reads using MiXCR and keeps one entry per CDR3 protein. The sample consists of roughly 350,000 distinct CDR3 sequences, approximately 15% of them appearing once. Per the germline V gene, CDR1 is SNHLY and CDR2 is FYNNEI. The CDR3 covers 14 residues. Trimming took 7 bases from V and 5 from J, leaving 18 bases between them. Specified time point: newly diagnosed GD, antithyroid drugs for less than 3 months. PBMC-extracted RNA yielded the TCR library. This sample is part of a study of regulatory T cells in long-lasting Graves disease. These data were also reused for a study on T cells in Graves' hyperthyroidism and ophthalmopathy. From that paper: Diagnosis of hyperthyroidism was new in patients aged 18 to 65, and its duration was under 2 months. Peripheral blood also featured most of the thyroid clonotypes expanded above 0.001.

This clonotype was sampled from a man aged 40-50 years with Graves disease. Sample: peripheral blood mononuclear cells (PBMCs), taken at new diagnosis, from a patient treated with antithyroid drugs. The J gene is TRBJ2-7, the V gene TRBV2; possible D gene TRBD2, 5 bases. CDR3 nucleotide sequence: TGTGCCAGCACCCCACGCTTGTCGGGGAACGAGCAGTACTTC. Its protein product is CASTPRLSGNEQYF.